This T cell receptor beta chain appears in the sequencing data of a study of CXCR3-negative and CXCR3-positive naive CD8 T cells. Libraries of TRB cDNA were made by 5' RACE and carried UMIs. Reanalyzing the 5' RACE reads, TCRdb keeps one entry per CDR3 protein, without DNA. Recorded for this sample: roughly 60,000 distinct CDR3 sequences. Every individual CD8+ T cell subset underwent sorting in triplicate at approximately 300,000 cells apiece. Naive CD8+ T cells had a CD45RO-CCR7+CD27+CD95- phenotype. A note on this clonotype: What it binds is not known.

Study-wide findings and caveats: Relative to memory CD8+ cells, whose diversity was much lower, both naive subsets had comparably high diversity. Naive cells positive for CXCR3 carried more hydrophobic TRB CDR3s than CXCR3-negative ones. Cryopreservation partially decreased CXCR3 expression, and most assays used fresh PBMCs.

This CDR3 contains 17 residues. Per germline, CDR1 LGHDT and CDR2 YNNKEL (reference sequence). The genes are TRBV3-1 and TRBJ2-3; TCRdb lists TRBD1, though no DNA is available to test this call. The TCR sequence derives from a human donor in good health. Some clones in this sample may be carry-over from other donors' samples. Input material: naive CXCR3+ CD8+ T cells from blood. The subset was: CD45RO-CCR7+CD27+CD95- naive CD8+ T cells expressing CXCR3 (TNR3+). CDR3 residues: CASSQDSRGGGTDTQYF.